A selection of T cell receptor beta chains follows, all from one sample in a study of OX40 agonist ivuxolimab in advanced cancers. The data were produced by immunoSEQ multiplex PCR, yet TCRdb's version contains in-frame clones alone and is incomplete. This sample has 45,000 to 55,000 clones, with around four fifths found just once. The source was CD4+ or CD8+ T cells sorted from blood, collected in a trial of the OX40 agonist ivuxolimab. The receptors shown here come from an adult with an advanced solid tumor such as melanoma, head and neck, liver or kidney cancer. Both conserved end residues are part of each CDR3. Fields, in order: CDR3 DNA, CDR3 protein, D gene, V gene, J gene, clone size. A D gene is named only where the DNA matches it firmly. Expanded clones are given a class, and other clones once, few, many or no size at all.

cdr3_nt: TGTGCCAGCTTCGGGACTAGCGGTTACAATGAGCAGTTCTTC; cdr3_aa: CASFGTSGYNEQFF; d_call: TRBD2; v_call: TRBV28; j_call: TRBJ2-1; clone_size: once
cdr3_nt: TGCGCCAGCAGCTTGGCCCCCACGGGGATTCAGTACTTC; cdr3_aa: CASSLAPTGIQYF; d_call: .; v_call: TRBV5-1; j_call: TRBJ2-4; clone_size: .
cdr3_nt: TGTGCCAGCAGCCCGGGACTAGCGGTCGATGAGCAGTTCTTC; cdr3_aa: CASSPGLAVDEQFF; d_call: TRBD2; v_call: TRBV6-1; j_call: TRBJ2-1; clone_size: .
cdr3_nt: TGTGCCAGCAGTCCGGGACTAGCGGGAGCAGATACGCAGTATTTT; cdr3_aa: CASSPGLAGADTQYF; d_call: TRBD2; v_call: TRBV27; j_call: TRBJ2-3; clone_size: .
cdr3_nt: TGTGCCAGCAGCTTACCAGGCCTTGTTTCCTACGAGCAGTACTTC; cdr3_aa: CASSLPGLVSYEQYF; d_call: .; v_call: TRBV5-4; j_call: TRBJ2-7; clone_size: .
cdr3_nt: TGTGCCAGCAGCATTAACAGGGGAACCGGGGAGCTGTTTTTT; cdr3_aa: CASSINRGTGELFF; d_call: TRBD1; v_call: TRBV14; j_call: TRBJ2-2; clone_size: .
cdr3_nt: TGTGCCAGCAGTTATCGAGAAGGTGACAGGGCCTATGGCTACACCTTC; cdr3_aa: CASSYREGDRAYGYTF; d_call: TRBD1; v_call: TRBV6-6; j_call: TRBJ1-2; clone_size: medium-sized
cdr3_nt: TGTGCCAGCAGGCCCGGAGTCTCTGGGGCCAACGTCCTGACTTTC; cdr3_aa: CASRPGVSGANVLTF; d_call: .; v_call: TRBV2; j_call: TRBJ2-6; clone_size: .
cdr3_nt: TGTGCCAGCACCTCAGACAGTTTGCTGGATGGCTACACCTTC; cdr3_aa: CASTSDSLLDGYTF; d_call: .; v_call: TRBV28; j_call: TRBJ1-2; clone_size: .
cdr3_nt: TGTGCCAGCTCACGCACCCTCGACAGGGGAGGTACTGAAGCTTTCTTT; cdr3_aa: CASSRTLDRGGTEAFF; d_call: TRBD1; v_call: TRBV18; j_call: TRBJ1-1; clone_size: .
cdr3_nt: TGTGCCAGCAGCTTGGGAGGGACAGGAAATGAAAAACTGTTTTTT; cdr3_aa: CASSLGGTGNEKLFF; d_call: TRBD1; v_call: TRBV5-4; j_call: TRBJ1-4; clone_size: .
cdr3_nt: TGTGTACTTAGGGTGGACACCGGGGAGCTGTTTTTT; cdr3_aa: CVLRVDTGELFF; d_call: .; v_call: TRBV6-6; j_call: TRBJ2-2; clone_size: .
cdr3_nt: TGCGCCAGCAGCGTACACGGGACAGCCACAGATACGCAGTATTTT; cdr3_aa: CASSVHGTATDTQYF; d_call: TRBD1; v_call: TRBV4-1; j_call: TRBJ2-3; clone_size: .
cdr3_nt: TGTGCCATCAGTGAAGGACAGGGGGCGAGCACCGGGGAGCTGTTTTTT; cdr3_aa: CAISEGQGASTGELFF; d_call: TRBD1; v_call: TRBV10-3; j_call: TRBJ2-2; clone_size: .
cdr3_nt: TGTGCCAGCAGCCTCGACAGAACCTCCTACGAGCAGTACTTC; cdr3_aa: CASSLDRTSYEQYF; d_call: .; v_call: TRBV6-6; j_call: TRBJ2-7; clone_size: once
cdr3_nt: TGTGCCAGCAGTTTTCGACAGACCGATAACTATGGCTACACCTTC; cdr3_aa: CASSFRQTDNYGYTF; d_call: .; v_call: TRBV27; j_call: TRBJ1-2; clone_size: .
cdr3_nt: TGTGCCAGCAATTTAGACGGGGGTGGGGATGAGCAGTTCTTC; cdr3_aa: CASNLDGGGDEQFF; d_call: .; v_call: TRBV28; j_call: TRBJ2-1; clone_size: .
cdr3_nt: TGTGCCAGCAGTGCTTATGCGGACCCCGGGGAGCTGTTTTTT; cdr3_aa: CASSAYADPGELFF; d_call: .; v_call: TRBV27; j_call: TRBJ2-2; clone_size: .
cdr3_nt: TGTGCCAGCAGCCAAGCCAAGGACAGGGGATATGGCTACACCTTC; cdr3_aa: CASSQAKDRGYGYTF; d_call: TRBD1; v_call: TRBV5-6; j_call: TRBJ1-2; clone_size: .
cdr3_nt: TGTGCCATCAGTGGTCAAGGTAGCGGATACAATGAGCAGTTCTTC; cdr3_aa: CAISGQGSGYNEQFF; d_call: .; v_call: TRBV10-3; j_call: TRBJ2-1; clone_size: .
cdr3_nt: TGCGCCAGCAGCTTGGATCCGGGACAGGGACAAGAGACCCAGTACTTC; cdr3_aa: CASSLDPGQGQETQYF; d_call: TRBD1; v_call: TRBV5-1; j_call: TRBJ2-5; clone_size: .
cdr3_nt: TGCAGCGTGAGGGGGGCACGGTACACTGAAGCTTTCTTT; cdr3_aa: CSVRGARYTEAFF; d_call: .; v_call: TRBV29-1; j_call: TRBJ1-1; clone_size: .
cdr3_nt: TGTGCCAGCAGTGGGACAGGAGTAAACACCGGGGAGCTGTTTTTT; cdr3_aa: CASSGTGVNTGELFF; d_call: TRBD1; v_call: TRBV6-6; j_call: TRBJ2-2; clone_size: few
cdr3_nt: TGTGCCAGCAGCGTTCGACAGGACGGCGAGCAGTTCTTC; cdr3_aa: CASSVRQDGEQFF; d_call: .; v_call: TRBV9; j_call: TRBJ2-1; clone_size: once
cdr3_nt: TGCAGTGCTATCAACTCCTACGAGCAGTACTTC; cdr3_aa: CSAINSYEQYF; d_call: .; v_call: TRBV20-1; j_call: TRBJ2-7; clone_size: .
cdr3_nt: TGTGCCAGCAGTGAATTGGTTGCGGGAGGCCAGTATGAGCAGTTCTTC; cdr3_aa: CASSELVAGGQYEQFF; d_call: TRBD2; v_call: TRBV6-1; j_call: TRBJ2-1; clone_size: .
cdr3_nt: TGTGCCAGCAGCCCCCAACTTAGGGGGTTGGCCAAAAACATTCAGTACTTC; cdr3_aa: CASSPQLRGLAKNIQYF; d_call: .; v_call: TRBV5-6; j_call: TRBJ2-4; clone_size: .
cdr3_nt: TGTGCCAGCAGCTTGGCGTACCAGGTCCAAGAGACCCAGTACTTC; cdr3_aa: CASSLAYQVQETQYF; d_call: .; v_call: TRBV5-4; j_call: TRBJ2-5; clone_size: .
cdr3_nt: TGTGCCTCCCAGGGTTCAGGGGAGAAGGGCGGTGAGCAGTTCTTC; cdr3_aa: CASQGSGEKGGEQFF; d_call: .; v_call: TRBV10-3; j_call: TRBJ2-1; clone_size: .
cdr3_nt: TGTGCCAGCTCACCGCCTAATTCGGGGGACACCGGGGAGCTGTTTTTT; cdr3_aa: CASSPPNSGDTGELFF; d_call: .; v_call: TRBV18; j_call: TRBJ2-2; clone_size: .
cdr3_nt: TGTGCCAGCAGCTTACGGGACAGGGCGGACGAGCAGTACTTC; cdr3_aa: CASSLRDRADEQYF; d_call: TRBD1; v_call: TRBV7-9; j_call: TRBJ2-7; clone_size: once
cdr3_nt: TGTGCCATCAGTGAGGGAGGGAACACAGATACGCAGTATTTT; cdr3_aa: CAISEGGNTDTQYF; d_call: .; v_call: TRBV10-3; j_call: TRBJ2-3; clone_size: .
cdr3_nt: TGTGCCATCAGTCCAGCATCAGGTAGCTACACCTTC; cdr3_aa: CAISPASGSYTF; d_call: .; v_call: TRBV10-3; j_call: TRBJ1-2; clone_size: once
cdr3_nt: TGTGCCAGCAGCCCTGCAGCGGGAGGGTATACGCAGTATTTT; cdr3_aa: CASSPAAGGYTQYF; d_call: TRBD2; v_call: TRBV7-2; j_call: TRBJ2-3; clone_size: .
cdr3_nt: TGTGCCAGCAGCTTAACGGGAGGGGGCAGCCCTTCGGAGCAGTACTTC; cdr3_aa: CASSLTGGGSPSEQYF; d_call: .; v_call: TRBV7-3; j_call: TRBJ2-7; clone_size: .
cdr3_nt: TGTGCCAGTAGTATAGGCCCTCAAGAGACCCAGTACTTC; cdr3_aa: CASSIGPQETQYF; d_call: .; v_call: TRBV19; j_call: TRBJ2-5; clone_size: .
cdr3_nt: TGTGCCAGCAGTTCTATGACTAGCGGGGAGCAGTACTTC; cdr3_aa: CASSSMTSGEQYF; d_call: TRBD2; v_call: TRBV27; j_call: TRBJ2-7; clone_size: .
cdr3_nt: TGCGCCAGCAGCTTGAATGGGGAGAGCTCCTACAATGAGCAGTTCTTC; cdr3_aa: CASSLNGESSYNEQFF; d_call: .; v_call: TRBV5-1; j_call: TRBJ2-1; clone_size: .
cdr3_nt: TGTGCCAGCAGCCCACGGAGGGCGGAGAGCGAGAAGCAGTACTTC; cdr3_aa: CASSPRRAESEKQYF; d_call: .; v_call: TRBV11-2; j_call: TRBJ2-7; clone_size: .
cdr3_nt: TGTGCCAGCAGCTTAGGGGGGAGGGGCACAGATACGCAGTATTTT; cdr3_aa: CASSLGGRGTDTQYF; d_call: TRBD2; v_call: TRBV7-2; j_call: TRBJ2-3; clone_size: .
cdr3_nt: TGTGCCAGCAGCCAAGGCGGGAACAATGAGCAGTTCTTC; cdr3_aa: CASSQGGNNEQFF; d_call: .; v_call: TRBV4-2; j_call: TRBJ2-1; clone_size: few
cdr3_nt: TGTGCCAGCAGCCCCGGGTCCATGGCAGATACGCAGTATTTT; cdr3_aa: CASSPGSMADTQYF; d_call: .; v_call: TRBV7-3; j_call: TRBJ2-3; clone_size: .
cdr3_nt: TGTGCCAGCAGCCTCGGGACTAGTCAAGACCCGCAGTTCTTC; cdr3_aa: CASSLGTSQDPQFF; d_call: TRBD2; v_call: TRBV7-3; j_call: TRBJ2-1; clone_size: .
cdr3_nt: TGTGCCACCCTGCGGGACAGGGTGAGCAATGAGCAGTTCTTC; cdr3_aa: CATLRDRVSNEQFF; d_call: TRBD1; v_call: TRBV28; j_call: TRBJ2-1; clone_size: .
cdr3_nt: TGCGCCAGCAGCTTGGCCAAAGCCCTCGATGAGCAGTTCTTC; cdr3_aa: CASSLAKALDEQFF; d_call: .; v_call: TRBV5-1; j_call: TRBJ2-1; clone_size: .
cdr3_nt: TGCGCCAGCAGCCAAGACGGGCCCTCCTTGGAGGATACGCAGTATTTT; cdr3_aa: CASSQDGPSLEDTQYF; d_call: .; v_call: TRBV4-3; j_call: TRBJ2-3; clone_size: .
cdr3_nt: TGTGCCAGCAGTGGACAGTACACAGATACGCAGTATTTT; cdr3_aa: CASSGQYTDTQYF; d_call: .; v_call: TRBV6-1; j_call: TRBJ2-3; clone_size: .
cdr3_nt: TGTGCCATCAGTGAGCCAGCTAACTATGGCTACACCTTC; cdr3_aa: CAISEPANYGYTF; d_call: .; v_call: TRBV10-3; j_call: TRBJ1-2; clone_size: .
cdr3_nt: TGTGCCACCAGCATCCCCCCCCCTGGAAACACCATATATTTT; cdr3_aa: CATSIPPPGNTIYF; d_call: .; v_call: TRBV15; j_call: TRBJ1-3; clone_size: .